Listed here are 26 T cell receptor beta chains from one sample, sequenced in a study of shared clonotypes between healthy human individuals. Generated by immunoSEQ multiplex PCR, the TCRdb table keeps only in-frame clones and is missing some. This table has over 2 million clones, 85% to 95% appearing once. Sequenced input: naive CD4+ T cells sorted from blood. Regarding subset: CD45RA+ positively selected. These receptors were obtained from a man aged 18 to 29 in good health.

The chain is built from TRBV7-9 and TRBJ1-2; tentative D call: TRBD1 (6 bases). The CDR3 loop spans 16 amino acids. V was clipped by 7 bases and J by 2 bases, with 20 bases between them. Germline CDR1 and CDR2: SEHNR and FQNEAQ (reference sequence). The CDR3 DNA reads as TGTGCCAGCAATCAGAGAGGGGGAGAGGGCAACTATGGCTACACCTTC. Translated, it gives CASNQRGGEGNYGYTF.

This CDR3 reads CATPYGDVGAYTF. The CDR3 DNA follows: TGTGCCACCCCTTACGGGGACGTGGGTGCCTACACCTTC. V is TRBV6-1 and J is TRBJ1-2, with D possibly matching TRBD1 (5 bases). Germline CDR1 reads MNHNS; CDR2 reads SASEGT. Deletions cut 10 bases from V and 10 bases from J, with 22 bases between. The CDR3 totals 13 residues.

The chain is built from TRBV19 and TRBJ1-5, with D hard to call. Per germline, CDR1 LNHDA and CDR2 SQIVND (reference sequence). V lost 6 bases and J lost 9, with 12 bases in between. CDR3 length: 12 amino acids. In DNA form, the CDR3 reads TGTGCCAGTAGCCCTCTGCCAGGGCCCCAGCATTTT. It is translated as CASSPLPGPQHF.

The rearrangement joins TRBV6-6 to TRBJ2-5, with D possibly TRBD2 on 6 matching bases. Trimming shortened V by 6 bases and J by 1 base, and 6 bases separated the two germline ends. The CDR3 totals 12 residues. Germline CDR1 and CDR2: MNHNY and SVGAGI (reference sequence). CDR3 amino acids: CASRGGQETQYF. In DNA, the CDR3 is TGTGCCAGCAGGGGGGGCCAAGAGACCCAGTACTTC.

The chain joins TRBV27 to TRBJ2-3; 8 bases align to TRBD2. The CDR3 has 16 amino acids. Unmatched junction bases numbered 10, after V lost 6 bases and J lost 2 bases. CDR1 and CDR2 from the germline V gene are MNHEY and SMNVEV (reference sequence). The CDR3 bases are TGTGCCAGCAGCCGTACAGCGGGAGTAACCACAGATACGCAGTATTTT. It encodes CASSRTAGVTTDTQYF.

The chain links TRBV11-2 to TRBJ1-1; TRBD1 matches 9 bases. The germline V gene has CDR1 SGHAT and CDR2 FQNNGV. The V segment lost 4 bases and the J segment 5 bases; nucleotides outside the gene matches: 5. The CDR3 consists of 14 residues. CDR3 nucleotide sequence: TGTGCCAGCAGCTGGGGACAGGGCGAAACTGAAGCTTTCTTT. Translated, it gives CASSWGQGETEAFF.

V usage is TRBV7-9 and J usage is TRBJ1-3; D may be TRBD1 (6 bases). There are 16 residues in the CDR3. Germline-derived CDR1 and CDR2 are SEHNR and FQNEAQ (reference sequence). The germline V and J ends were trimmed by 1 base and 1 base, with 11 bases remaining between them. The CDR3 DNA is TGTGCCAGCAGCTTAGAATACAGGGCATCTGGAAACACCATATATTTT. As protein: CASSLEYRASGNTIYF.

The CDR3 sequence: CASSPPGARTEAFF. The CDR3 DNA is TGTGCCAGCTCACCACCGGGGGCGCGTACTGAAGCTTTCTTT. The chain is built from TRBV18 and TRBJ1-1; perhaps TRBD1 as D (6 bases). The CDR3 is 14 amino acids. Germline V gives CDR1 KGHSH, CDR2 LQKENI. Between the trimmed V and J ends, which lost 0 bases and 5 bases, there was a span of 10 bases.

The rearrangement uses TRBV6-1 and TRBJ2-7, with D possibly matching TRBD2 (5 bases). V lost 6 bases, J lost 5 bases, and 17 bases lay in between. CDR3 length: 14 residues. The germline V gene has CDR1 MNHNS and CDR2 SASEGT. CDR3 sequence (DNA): TGTGCCAGCAGCCCCACGAGGGTGCTTAACGAGCAGTACTTC. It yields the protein CASSPTRVLNEQYF.

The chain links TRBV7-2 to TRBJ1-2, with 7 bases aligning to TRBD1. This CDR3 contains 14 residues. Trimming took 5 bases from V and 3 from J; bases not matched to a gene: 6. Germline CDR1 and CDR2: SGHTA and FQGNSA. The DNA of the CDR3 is TGTGCCAGCAGCCCGGAGACAGGGTACTATGGCTACACCTTC. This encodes CASSPETGYYGYTF.

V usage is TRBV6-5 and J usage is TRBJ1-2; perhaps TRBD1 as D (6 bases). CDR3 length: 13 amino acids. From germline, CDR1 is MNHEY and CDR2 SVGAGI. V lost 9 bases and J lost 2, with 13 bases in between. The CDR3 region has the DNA TGTGCCAGTAAACAGGGTTTAAACTATGGCTACACCTTC. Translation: CASKQGLNYGYTF.

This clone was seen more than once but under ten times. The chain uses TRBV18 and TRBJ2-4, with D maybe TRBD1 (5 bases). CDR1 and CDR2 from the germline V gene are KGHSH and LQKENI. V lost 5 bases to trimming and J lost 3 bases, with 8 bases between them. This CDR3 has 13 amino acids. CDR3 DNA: TGTGCCAGCTCAAAACAGGACAAAAACATTCAGTACTTC. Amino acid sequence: CASSKQDKNIQYF.

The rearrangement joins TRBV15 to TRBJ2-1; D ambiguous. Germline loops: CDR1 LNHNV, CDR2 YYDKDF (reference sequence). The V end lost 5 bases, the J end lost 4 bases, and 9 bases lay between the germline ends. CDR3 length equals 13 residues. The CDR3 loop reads CATSFLRYNEQFF. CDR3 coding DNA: TGTGCCACCAGCTTTCTGCGATACAATGAGCAGTTCTTC.

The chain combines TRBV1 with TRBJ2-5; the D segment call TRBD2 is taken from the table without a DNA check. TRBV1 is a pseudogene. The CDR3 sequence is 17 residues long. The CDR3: CTSSQDTPSVYSGEQYF. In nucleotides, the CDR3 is TGCACCAGCAGCCAAGATACCCCTAGCGTTTACAGCGGGGAGCAGTACTTC.

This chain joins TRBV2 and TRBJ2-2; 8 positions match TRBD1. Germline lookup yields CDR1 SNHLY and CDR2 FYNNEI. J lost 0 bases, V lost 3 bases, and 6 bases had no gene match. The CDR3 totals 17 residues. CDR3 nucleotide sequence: TGTGCCAGCAGTGACGGACAGGGCATAACGAACACCGGGGAGCTGTTTTTT. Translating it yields CASSDGQGITNTGELFF. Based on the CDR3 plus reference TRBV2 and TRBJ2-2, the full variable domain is EPEVTQTPSHQVTQMGQEVILRCVPISNHLYFYWYRQILGQKVEFLVSFYNNEISEKSEIFDDQFSVERPDGSNFTLKIRSTKLEDSAMYFCASSDGQGITNTGELFFGEGSRLTVL.

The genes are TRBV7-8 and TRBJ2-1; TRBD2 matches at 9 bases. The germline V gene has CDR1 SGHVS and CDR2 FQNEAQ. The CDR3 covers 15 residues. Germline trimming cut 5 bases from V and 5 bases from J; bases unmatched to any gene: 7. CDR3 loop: CASSLRGGFHNEQFF. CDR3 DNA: TGTGCCAGCAGCCTGCGGGGGGGCTTTCACAATGAGCAGTTCTTC. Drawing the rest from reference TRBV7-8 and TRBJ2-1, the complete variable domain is GAGVSQSPRYKVAKRGQDVALRCDPISGHVSLFWYQQALGQGPEFLTYFQNEAQLDKSGLPSDRFFAERPEGSVSTLKIQRTQQEDSAVYLCASSLRGGFHNEQFFGPGTRLTVL.

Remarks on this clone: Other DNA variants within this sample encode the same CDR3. Here the CDR3 reads CASSLGGQSTEAFF. CDR3 coding DNA: TGTGCCAGCAGCTTAGGGGGACAGAGCACTGAAGCTTTCTTT. The chain uses TRBV7-9 and TRBJ1-1, with 7 nucleotides matching TRBD1. Germline V gene sequence: CDR1 SEHNR, CDR2 FQNEAQ (reference sequence). Unmatched junction bases numbered 3, after V lost 1 base and J lost 4 bases. The CDR3 covers 14 residues.

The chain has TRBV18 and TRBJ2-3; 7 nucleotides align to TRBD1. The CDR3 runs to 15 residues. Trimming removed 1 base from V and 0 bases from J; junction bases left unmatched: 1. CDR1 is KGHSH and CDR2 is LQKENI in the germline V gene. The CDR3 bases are TGTGCCAGCTCACCACAGACAGGGAGCACAGATACGCAGTATTTT. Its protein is CASSPQTGSTDTQYF.

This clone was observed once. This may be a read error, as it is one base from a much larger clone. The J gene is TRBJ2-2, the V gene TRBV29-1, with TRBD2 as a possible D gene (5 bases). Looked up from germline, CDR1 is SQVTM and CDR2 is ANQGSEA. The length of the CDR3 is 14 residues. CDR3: CSVVRGMGTGELSF. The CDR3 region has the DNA TGCAGCGTTGTTCGAGGGATGGGAACCGGGGAGCTGTCTTTT.

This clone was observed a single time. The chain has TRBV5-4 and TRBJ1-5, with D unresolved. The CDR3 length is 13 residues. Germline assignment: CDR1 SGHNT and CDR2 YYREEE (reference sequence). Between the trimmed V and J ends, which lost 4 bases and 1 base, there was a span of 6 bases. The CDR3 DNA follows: TGTGCCAGCAGCATGGACAGCAATCAGCCCCAGCATTTT. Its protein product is CASSMDSNQPQHF.

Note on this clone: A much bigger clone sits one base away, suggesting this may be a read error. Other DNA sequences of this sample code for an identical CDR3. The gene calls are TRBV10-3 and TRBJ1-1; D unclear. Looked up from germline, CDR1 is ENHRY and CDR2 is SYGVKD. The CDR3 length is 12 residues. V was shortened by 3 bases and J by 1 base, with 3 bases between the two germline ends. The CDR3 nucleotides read TGTGCCATCAGTGACAGGAACACTGAAGCTTTCTTT. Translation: CAISDRNTEAFF.

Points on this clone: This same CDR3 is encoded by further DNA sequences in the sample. This CDR3 is CASSLQGTDTQYF. CDR3 DNA: TGTGCCAGCAGCTTGCAAGGAACAGATACGCAGTATTTT. The chain uses TRBV5-4 and TRBJ2-3; no firm D call. V was cut by 1 base and J by 3 bases, with 6 bases left in between. Germline lookup yields CDR1 SGHNT and CDR2 YYREEE (reference sequence). The CDR3 runs 13 residues.

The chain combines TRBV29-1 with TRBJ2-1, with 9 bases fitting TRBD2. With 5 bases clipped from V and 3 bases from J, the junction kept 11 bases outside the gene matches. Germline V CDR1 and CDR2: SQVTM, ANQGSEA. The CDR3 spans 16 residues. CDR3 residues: CSVPRSSGSLYNEQFF. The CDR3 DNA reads TGCAGCGTTCCCCGCAGTAGCGGGAGTCTCTACAATGAGCAGTTCTTC.

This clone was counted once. The CDR3 DNA sequence: TGTGCCAGCAGCAAACGACAGGGAACCTACGAGCAGTACTTC. Protein: CASSKRQGTYEQYF. V usage is TRBV21-1 and J usage is TRBJ2-7; the table's D call, TRBD1, was not checked against the DNA. TRBV21-1 corresponds to a pseudogene. The CDR3 has 14 amino acids.

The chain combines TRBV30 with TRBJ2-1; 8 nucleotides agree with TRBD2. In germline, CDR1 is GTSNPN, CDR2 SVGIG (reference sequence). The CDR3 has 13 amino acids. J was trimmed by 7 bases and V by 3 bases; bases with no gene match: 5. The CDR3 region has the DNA TGTGCCTGGAGATTCGGGGGGGTAAATGAGCAGTTCTTC. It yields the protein CAWRFGGVNEQFF. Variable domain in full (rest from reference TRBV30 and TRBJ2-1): SQTIHQWPATLVQPVGSPLSLECTVEGTSNPNLYWYRQAAGRGLQLLFYSVGIGQISSEVPQNLSASRPQDRQFILSSKKLLLSDSGFYLCAWRFGGVNEQFFGPGTRLTVL.

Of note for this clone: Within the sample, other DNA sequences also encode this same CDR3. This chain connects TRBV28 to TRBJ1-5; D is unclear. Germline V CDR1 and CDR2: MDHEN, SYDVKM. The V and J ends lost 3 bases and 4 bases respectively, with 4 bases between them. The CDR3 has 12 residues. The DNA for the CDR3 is TGTGCCAGCAGTTTGAATAATCAGCCCCAGCATTTT. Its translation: CASSLNNQPQHF.